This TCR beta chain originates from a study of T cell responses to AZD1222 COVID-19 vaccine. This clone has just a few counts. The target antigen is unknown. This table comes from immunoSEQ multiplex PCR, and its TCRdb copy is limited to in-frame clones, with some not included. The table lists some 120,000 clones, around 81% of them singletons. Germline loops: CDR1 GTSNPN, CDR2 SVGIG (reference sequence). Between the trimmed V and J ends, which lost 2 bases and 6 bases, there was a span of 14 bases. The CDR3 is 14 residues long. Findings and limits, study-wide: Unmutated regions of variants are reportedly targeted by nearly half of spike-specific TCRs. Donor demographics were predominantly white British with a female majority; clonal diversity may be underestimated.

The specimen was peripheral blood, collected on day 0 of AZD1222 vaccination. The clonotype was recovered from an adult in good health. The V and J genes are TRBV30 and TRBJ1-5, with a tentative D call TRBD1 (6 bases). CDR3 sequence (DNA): TGTGCCTGGAGTCGGGGGCTCCACGGTCAGCCCCAGCATTTT. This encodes CAWSRGLHGQPQHF.